A selection of T cell receptor beta chains follows, all from one sample in a study of blood T cells in healthy people across ages. TCRdb reprocessed the 5' RACE reads with MiXCR, giving one entry per CDR3 protein. The repertoire holds approximately 580,000 distinct CDR3 sequences, with 24% as singletons. This sample was also put to use in a study of T cells of mothers and their children.

Sequencing used blood. The receptors come from a boy between 10 and 17 years old in good health. Both conserved end residues are part of each CDR3. D genes are given only for firm matches. Some rows have no size entry. The others give once, few or many, or a class for an expanded clone.

cdr3_aa	cdr3_nt	v_call	j_call	d_call	clone_size
CASSSTRDGNREETQYF	TGTGCCAGCAGCTCCACTCGGGACGGAAATCGGGAAGAGACCCAGTACTTC	TRBV7-2	TRBJ2-5	NA	NA
CASSYSSGQYLYEQYF	TGTGCCAGCAGTTACTCCTCGGGACAGTACCTCTACGAGCAGTACTTC	TRBV6-5	TRBJ2-7	TRBD1	NA
CASSGEQGVETQYF	TGTGCCAGCAGTGGTGAACAGGGGGTAGAGACCCAGTACTTC	TRBV6-1	TRBJ2-5	TRBD1	NA
CASSQYSEQFF	TGTGCCAGCAGCCAGTATAGTGAGCAGTTCTTC	TRBV6-2/TRBV6-3	TRBJ2-1	NA	NA
CATSSRTGRYEQYF	TGTGCCACCAGCAGTCGGACAGGGAGATACGAGCAGTACTTC	TRBV15	TRBJ2-7	TRBD1	NA
CASPPPGVANTGELFF	TGTGCCAGCCCTCCCCCGGGAGTGGCGAACACCGGGGAGCTGTTTTTT	TRBV28	TRBJ2-2	NA	few
CASSQRTSVYEQYF	TGCGCCAGCAGCCAGCGGACTAGCGTCTACGAGCAGTACTTC	TRBV4-3	TRBJ2-7	TRBD2	few
CASSEWAGGTYEQYF	TGTGCCAGCAGTGAATGGGCGGGAGGAACCTACGAGCAGTACTTC	TRBV25-1	TRBJ2-7	TRBD2	NA
CAITPDRTEQYF	TGTGCCATCACCCCGGACAGGACCGAGCAGTACTTC	TRBV10-3	TRBJ2-7	TRBD1	few
CASSLVSQGPLHF	TGTGCCAGTAGCTTAGTTTCCCAGGGCCCGCTCCACTTT	TRBV11-2	TRBJ1-6	NA	few
CASSQDRLGGEQYF	TGCGCCAGCAGCCAAGATCGCCTAGGGGGCGAGCAGTACTTC	TRBV4-1	TRBJ2-7	NA	NA
CSIQGGLNTEAFF	TGCAGCATACAGGGGGGCCTGAACACTGAAGCTTTCTTT	TRBV29-1	TRBJ1-1	TRBD1	few
CAISASSGREKTPYEQYF	TGTGCCATCAGTGCCTCTAGCGGGAGGGAAAAAACCCCCTACGAGCAGTACTTC	TRBV10-3	TRBJ2-7	TRBD2	NA
CASRPGQPNYGYTF	TGTGCCAGCAGACCGGGACAGCCTAACTATGGCTACACCTTC	TRBV7-8	TRBJ1-2	TRBD1	NA
CASSSWGLNEQFF	TGTGCCAGCAGTTCTTGGGGGCTCAATGAGCAGTTCTTC	TRBV28	TRBJ2-1	NA	NA